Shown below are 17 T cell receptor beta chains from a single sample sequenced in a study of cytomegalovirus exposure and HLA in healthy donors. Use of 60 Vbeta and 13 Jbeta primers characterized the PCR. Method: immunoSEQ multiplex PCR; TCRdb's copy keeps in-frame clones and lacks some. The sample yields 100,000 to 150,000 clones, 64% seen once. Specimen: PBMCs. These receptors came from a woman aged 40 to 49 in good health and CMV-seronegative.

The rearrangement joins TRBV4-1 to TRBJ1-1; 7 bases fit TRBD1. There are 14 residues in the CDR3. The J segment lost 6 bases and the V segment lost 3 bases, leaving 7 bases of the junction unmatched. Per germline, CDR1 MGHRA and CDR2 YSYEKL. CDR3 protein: CASSHQTGTPEAFF. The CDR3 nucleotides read TGCGCCAGCAGCCACCAGACAGGGACTCCTGAAGCTTTCTTT.

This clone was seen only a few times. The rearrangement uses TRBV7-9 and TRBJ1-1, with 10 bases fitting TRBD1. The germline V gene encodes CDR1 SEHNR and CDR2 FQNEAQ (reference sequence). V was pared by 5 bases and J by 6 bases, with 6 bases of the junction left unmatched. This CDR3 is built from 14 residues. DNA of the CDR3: TGTGCCAGCAGCCCGAGGGACAGGGGTGCTGAAGCTTTCTTT. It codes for CASSPRDRGAEAFF.

The CDR3 spells CASSAGSGETQYF. The DNA of the CDR3 is TGTGCCAGCAGCGCCGGCAGCGGAGAGACCCAGTACTTC. J is TRBJ2-5 and V is TRBV14; D is perhaps TRBD2 (5 bases). The CDR3 has 13 amino acids. The germline gives CDR1 SGHDN, CDR2 FVKESK. V dropped 5 bases and J dropped 4 bases, with 11 bases sitting between them.

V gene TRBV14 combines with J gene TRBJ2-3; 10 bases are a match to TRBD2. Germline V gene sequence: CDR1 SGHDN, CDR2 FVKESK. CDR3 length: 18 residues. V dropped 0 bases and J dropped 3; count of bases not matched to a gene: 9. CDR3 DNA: TGTGCCAGCAGCCAAGAGGGATGGGCTAGCGGGGGTACAGATACGCAGTATTTT. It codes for CASSQEGWASGGTDTQYF. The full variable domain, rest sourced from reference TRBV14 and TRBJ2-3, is EAGVTQFPSHSVIEKGQTVTLRCDPISGHDNLYWYRRVMGKEIKFLLHFVKESKQDESGMPNNRFLAERTGGTYSTLKVQPAELEDSGVYFCASSQEGWASGGTDTQYFGPGTRLTVL.

CDR3 DNA: TGCGCCAGCAGCTATCAACTAGATGAAAAACTGTTTTTT. Translation gives CASSYQLDEKLFF. The gene calls are TRBV5-1 and TRBJ1-4; D ambiguous. V was pared by 3 bases and J by 6 bases, with 9 bases between. The CDR3 runs to 13 residues. Germline V gene data show CDR1 as SGHRS and CDR2 as YFSETQ.

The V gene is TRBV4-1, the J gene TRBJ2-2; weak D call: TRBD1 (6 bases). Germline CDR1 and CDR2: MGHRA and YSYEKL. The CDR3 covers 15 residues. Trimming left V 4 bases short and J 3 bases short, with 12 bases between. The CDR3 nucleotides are TGCGCCAGCAGCCCCCTAGGACAGTACACCGGGGAGCTGTTTTTT. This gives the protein CASSPLGQYTGELFF.

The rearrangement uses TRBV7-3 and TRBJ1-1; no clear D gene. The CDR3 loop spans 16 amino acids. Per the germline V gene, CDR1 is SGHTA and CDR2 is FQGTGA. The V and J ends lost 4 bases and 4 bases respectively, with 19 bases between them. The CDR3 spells CASSSRPPGIGTEAFF. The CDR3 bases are TGTGCCAGCAGCTCCAGGCCGCCGGGGATAGGCACTGAAGCTTTCTTT.

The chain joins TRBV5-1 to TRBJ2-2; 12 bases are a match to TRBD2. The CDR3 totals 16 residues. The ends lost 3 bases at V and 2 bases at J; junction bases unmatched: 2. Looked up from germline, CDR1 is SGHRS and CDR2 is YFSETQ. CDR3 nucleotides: TGCGCCAGCAGCTCTAGCGGGGGGGCCAACACCGGGGAGCTGTTTTTT. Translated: CASSSSGGANTGELFF.

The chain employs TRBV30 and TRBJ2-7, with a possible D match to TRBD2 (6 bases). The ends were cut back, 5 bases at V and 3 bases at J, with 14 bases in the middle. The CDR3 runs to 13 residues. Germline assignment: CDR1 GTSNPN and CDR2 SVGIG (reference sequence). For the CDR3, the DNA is TGTGCCTGGGTGGTGAGGGGAGGCTACGAGCAGTACTTC. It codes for CAWVVRGGYEQYF.

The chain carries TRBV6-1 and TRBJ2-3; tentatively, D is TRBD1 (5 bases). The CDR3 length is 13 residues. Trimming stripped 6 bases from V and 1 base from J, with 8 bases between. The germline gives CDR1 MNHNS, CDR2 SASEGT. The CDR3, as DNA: TGTGCCAGCAGAATCAGGGGCACAGATACGCAGTATTTT. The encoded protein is CASRIRGTDTQYF.

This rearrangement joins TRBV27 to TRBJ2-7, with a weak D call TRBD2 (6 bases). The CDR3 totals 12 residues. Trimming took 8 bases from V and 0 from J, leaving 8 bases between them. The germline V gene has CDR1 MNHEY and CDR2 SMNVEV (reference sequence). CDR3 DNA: TGTGCCAGCCGGGGGAGCTCCTACGAGCAGTACTTC. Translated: CASRGSSYEQYF.

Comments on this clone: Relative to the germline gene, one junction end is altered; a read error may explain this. CDR3 amino acids: CAWSSSGGASDEQYF. Here the CDR3 DNA reads TGTGCCTGGAGTTCTAGCGGGGGGGCCTCCGACGAGCAGTACTTC. The V call is TRBV30, the J call TRBJ2-7, with TRBD2 identical over 12 bases. Germline V gene sequence: CDR1 GTSNPN, CDR2 SVGIG (reference sequence). The CDR3 is made up of 15 amino acids.

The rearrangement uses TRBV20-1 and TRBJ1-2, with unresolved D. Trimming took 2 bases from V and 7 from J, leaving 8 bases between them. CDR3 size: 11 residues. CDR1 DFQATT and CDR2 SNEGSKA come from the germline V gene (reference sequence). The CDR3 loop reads CSARPYFGYTF. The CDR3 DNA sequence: TGCAGTGCTAGACCCTACTTTGGCTACACCTTC.

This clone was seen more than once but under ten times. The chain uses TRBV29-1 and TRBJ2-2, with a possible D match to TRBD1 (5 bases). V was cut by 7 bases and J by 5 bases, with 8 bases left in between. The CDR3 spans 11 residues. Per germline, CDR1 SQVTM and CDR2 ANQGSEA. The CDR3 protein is CSGRQTGELFF. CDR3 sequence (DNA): TGCAGCGGAAGACAGACCGGGGAGCTGTTTTTT.

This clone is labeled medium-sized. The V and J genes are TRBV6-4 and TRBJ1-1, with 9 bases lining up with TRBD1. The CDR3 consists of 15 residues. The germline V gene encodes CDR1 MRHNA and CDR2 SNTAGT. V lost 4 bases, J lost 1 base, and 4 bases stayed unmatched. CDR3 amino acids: CASSATGGQNTEAFF. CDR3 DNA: TGTGCCAGCAGTGCCACAGGGGGCCAGAACACTGAAGCTTTCTTT.

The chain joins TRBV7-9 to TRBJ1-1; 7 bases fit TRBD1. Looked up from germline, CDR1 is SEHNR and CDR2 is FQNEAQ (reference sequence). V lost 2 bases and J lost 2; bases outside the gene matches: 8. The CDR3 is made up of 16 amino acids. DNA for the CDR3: TGTGCCAGCAGCTTACCCGGACAGGAGTCAAACACTGAAGCTTTCTTT. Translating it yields CASSLPGQESNTEAFF.

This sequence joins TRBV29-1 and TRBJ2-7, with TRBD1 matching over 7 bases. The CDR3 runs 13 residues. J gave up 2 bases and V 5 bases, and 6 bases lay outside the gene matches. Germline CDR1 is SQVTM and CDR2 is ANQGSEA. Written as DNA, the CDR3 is TGCAGCGTTATTATTGGGACAGCCTACGAGCAGTACTTC. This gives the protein CSVIIGTAYEQYF.